The source of this T cell receptor (beta chain) is a study of CD8+CD57+ T cells in acquired aplastic anemia. About the research overall: Average DNA yield from sorted CD4+ and CD8+ cells was approximately 3 ug. General observations from the study: Patients shared approximately 30 CD8+ CDR3 sequences with controls.

Using genomic DNA as the template, TCR beta VDJ and CDR3 profiling was carried out. TCRdb analysed the reads with MiXCR anew, one entry per CDR3 protein. The sample has 200,000 or so distinct CDR3 sequences; 48% are singletons. Points on this clonotype: Antigen specificity is unknown.

Germline CDR1 MGHRA, CDR2 YSYEKL. The CDR3 is made up of 14 amino acids. The V end was cut by 0 bases, the J end by 6 bases, with 11 bases between. It was patients with CD8+CD57+ cell expansion by flow cytometry who were chosen for sequencing. All patients had severe acquired aplastic anemia. This receptor was identified in a human donor with aplastic anemia. The chain couples TRBV4-1 to TRBJ1-2, with D unresolved. Sequencing input: sorted CD4+, CD8+, or CD8+CD57+ T cells (not recorded which) from PBMCs. CDR3 sequence reads: CASSQEFSGDGYTF. CDR3 nucleotide sequence: TGCGCCAGCAGCCAAGAATTTTCCGGGGATGGCTACACCTTC.